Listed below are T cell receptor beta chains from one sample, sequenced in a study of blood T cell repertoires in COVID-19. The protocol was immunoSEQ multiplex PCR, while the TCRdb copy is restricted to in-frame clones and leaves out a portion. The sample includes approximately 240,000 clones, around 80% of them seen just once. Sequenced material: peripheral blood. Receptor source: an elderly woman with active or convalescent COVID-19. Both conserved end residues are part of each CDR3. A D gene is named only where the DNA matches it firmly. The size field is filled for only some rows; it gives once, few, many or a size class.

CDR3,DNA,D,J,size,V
CASSLEAGGSYEQYF,TGTGCCAGCAGCTTAGAGGCGGGAGGCTCCTACGAGCAGTACTTC,TRBD2,TRBJ2-7,NA,TRBV11-2
CASSETGTGYEAFF,TGTGCCAGCAGCGAGACCGGGACAGGCTATGAAGCTTTCTTT,TRBD1,TRBJ1-1,NA,TRBV11-3
CASSLLDQRRNTIYF,TGTGCCAGCAGTCTTCTAGATCAGCGGCGAAACACCATATATTTT,NA,TRBJ1-3,NA,TRBV11-2
CASSVTGRTNEKLFF,TGTGCCAGCAGTGTAACAGGAAGAACTAATGAAAAACTGTTTTTT,NA,TRBJ1-4,NA,TRBV27
CASSRDYFSRTEAFF,TGTGCCAGCAGCCGAGATTACTTCTCCAGGACTGAAGCTTTCTTT,NA,TRBJ1-1,NA,TRBV3-1/TRBV3-2
CASSLATGSSYNEQFF,TGCGCCAGCAGCTTGGCCACGGGGAGCTCCTACAATGAGCAGTTCTTC,NA,TRBJ2-1,NA,TRBV5-1
CASSQTQGKYYGYTF,TGTGCCAGCAGCCAAACCCAGGGGAAATACTATGGCTACACCTTC,NA,TRBJ1-2,NA,TRBV3-1/TRBV3-2
CAAGAGNSPLHF,TGTGCCGCGGGGGCGGGCAATTCACCCCTCCACTTT,NA,TRBJ1-6,NA,TRBV6-5
CAWSVRVSTDTQYF,TGTGCCTGGAGTGTACGGGTTAGCACAGATACGCAGTATTTT,NA,TRBJ2-3,NA,TRBV30
CSASQGAAQPQHF,TGCAGTGCTAGTCAGGGGGCGGCTCAGCCCCAGCATTTT,TRBD1,TRBJ1-5,NA,TRBV20-1
CAWSRDRGHEQFF,TGTGCCTGGAGCCGGGACAGGGGTCATGAGCAGTTCTTC,TRBD1,TRBJ2-1,once,TRBV30
CASSLGTLHTGELFF,TGTGCCAGCAGCTTGGGGACACTACACACCGGGGAGCTGTTTTTT,NA,TRBJ2-2,NA,TRBV11-1
CASSGTGPHSGNTIYF,TGTGCCAGCAGCGGGACAGGGCCCCACTCTGGAAACACCATATATTTT,TRBD1,TRBJ1-3,NA,TRBV9
CASRPGTGFPVGFEAFF,TGTGCCAGCAGACCCGGGACAGGATTCCCAGTGGGCTTTGAAGCTTTCTTT,TRBD1,TRBJ1-1,NA,TRBV28
CASGGGRQPQHF,TGTGCCAGTGGGGGGGGAAGACAGCCCCAGCATTTT,NA,TRBJ1-5,NA,TRBV19
CAWRPYRTNRGTQETQYF,TGTGCCTGGAGGCCATATCGGACGAACAGGGGGACGCAAGAGACCCAGTACTTC,TRBD1,TRBJ2-5,once,TRBV30
CASSLTDTQYF,TGTGCCAGCAGCCTTACAGATACGCAGTATTTT,NA,TRBJ2-3,NA,TRBV25-1
CASSSRRRNTEAFF,TGTGCCAGCAGTTCTCGTCGGAGGAACACTGAAGCTTTCTTT,NA,TRBJ1-1,NA,TRBV27
CASSLSTGELFF,TGCGCCAGCAGCCTAAGCACCGGGGAGCTGTTTTTT,NA,TRBJ2-2,NA,TRBV5-1
CASSLNTGNSGNTIYF,TGTGCCAGCAGCTTAAATACAGGAAACTCTGGAAACACCATATATTTT,NA,TRBJ1-3,NA,TRBV7-9
CASSFQLAGVTGELFF,TGTGCCAGCAGCTTCCAACTAGCGGGAGTCACCGGGGAGCTGTTTTTT,TRBD2,TRBJ2-2,NA,TRBV11-3
CATSRLNTIYF,TGTGCCACCAGCAGACTGAACACCATATATTTT,NA,TRBJ1-3,NA,TRBV15
CASSVVGGALTEAFF,TGTGCCAGCAGCGTAGTAGGAGGGGCTCTCACTGAAGCTTTCTTT,NA,TRBJ1-1,NA,TRBV9
CASSLARGTSGGGEQYF,TGTGCCAGCAGCTTAGCTCGGGGGACTAGCGGAGGGGGCGAGCAGTACTTC,TRBD2,TRBJ2-7,NA,TRBV7-9
CASSAGEGLSYEQYF,TGTGCCAGTAGTGCGGGGGAGGGCCTTTCCTACGAGCAGTACTTC,TRBD2,TRBJ2-7,few,TRBV19
CASSPRLAGDGTQYF,TGTGCCAGCAGCCCCCGGCTAGCGGGAGATGGTACGCAGTATTTT,TRBD2,TRBJ2-3,NA,TRBV3-1/TRBV3-2
CATDPGTLGYSNQPQHF,TGTGCCACCGATCCCGGGACATTGGGATATAGCAATCAGCCCCAGCATTTT,NA,TRBJ1-5,NA,TRBV15
CASSVEIWGRSYGYTF,TGCGCCAGCAGCGTGGAGATTTGGGGGCGCAGCTATGGCTACACCTTC,NA,TRBJ1-2,NA,TRBV5-1
CASSFGENEQYF,TGTGCCAGCAGTTTTGGTGAGAACGAGCAGTACTTC,NA,TRBJ2-7,NA,TRBV12-3/TRBV12-4
CASRCGDREFYLNTEAFF,TGCGCCAGCCGTTGCGGGGACAGGGAATTCTACCTGAACACTGAAGCTTTCTTT,TRBD1,TRBJ1-1,NA,TRBV10-1
CASSFQRGSHEQYF,TGTGCCAGCAGCTTTCAGAGGGGGAGCCACGAGCAGTACTTC,NA,TRBJ2-7,NA,TRBV7-2
CASSPGPGAFF,TGTGCCAGCTCACCGGGCCCGGGGGCTTTCTTT,NA,TRBJ1-1,NA,TRBV18
CASGLATGGVIRGTEAFF,TGTGCTAGTGGTTTGGCGACAGGGGGCGTTATAAGAGGAACTGAAGCTTTCTTT,TRBD1,TRBJ1-1,NA,TRBV12-5
CASRIRGFSNQPQHF,TGTGCCAGCAGGATAAGGGGATTCAGCAATCAGCCCCAGCATTTT,NA,TRBJ1-5,NA,TRBV28
CASNPHGLAAYNEQFF,TGTGCCAGTAACCCCCACGGACTAGCGGCCTACAATGAGCAGTTCTTC,TRBD2,TRBJ2-1,NA,TRBV19
CASRQTGLGGANVLTF,TGTGCCAGCAGGCAAACAGGTCTCGGTGGGGCCAACGTCCTGACTTTC,NA,TRBJ2-6,NA,TRBV27
CASSQDGLAGPDEQYF,TGTGCCAGCAGCCAAGATGGCCTAGCGGGACCTGACGAGCAGTACTTC,TRBD2,TRBJ2-7,few,TRBV14
CASSLVGNYEQYF,TGTGCCAGCAGCTTGGTGGGCAACTACGAGCAGTACTTC,NA,TRBJ2-7,NA,TRBV5-5
CASSPDKGLGANTEAFF,TGTGCCAGCAGCCCGGACAAGGGGCTTGGTGCGAACACTGAAGCTTTCTTT,NA,TRBJ1-1,NA,TRBV5-4
CASSPFVPGGYGELFF,TGTGCCAGCAGCCCGTTCGTGCCAGGGGGGTACGGGGAGCTGTTTTTT,NA,TRBJ2-2,NA,TRBV7-6
CASSQALAGNTGELFF,TGTGCCAGCAGCCAAGCACTAGCGGGGAACACCGGGGAGCTGTTTTTT,TRBD2,TRBJ2-2,NA,TRBV4-2
CASSLARDRGYEQYF,TGTGCCAGCAGCTTAGCGCGGGACAGGGGCTACGAGCAGTACTTC,TRBD1,TRBJ2-7,NA,TRBV11-3